The rows below give T cell receptor beta chains drawn from one sample of a study of early T cells in non-severe SARS-CoV-2 infection. TCRdb reprocessed the 5' RACE reads via MiXCR and lists one record per CDR3 protein. The sample holds over 25,000 distinct CDR3 sequences; roughly 5.1% are singletons and the top ten take about 12%. The specimen was whole blood. These receptors all come from an adult who was a healthcare worker with PCR-confirmed SARS-CoV-2 infection or an uninfected control (not recorded which). CDR3s leave out the opening cysteine and the closing phenylalanine or tryptophan.

v_call	cdr3_length	cdr3_aa
TRBV6-5	14	ASSYSNLAITNEQF
TRBV12-3/TRBV12-4	13	ASSLQGIGWQPQH
TRBV20-1	13	SARSYRGRPETQY
TRBV5-1	11	ASSLDNRGPLH
TRBV5-1	13	ASRHTSGHTDTQY
TRBV7-9	15	ASSIGSLLGSYNEQF
TRBV28	13	ASSFSGSPLKEQY
TRBV5-1	11	ASSLAGQFEQY
TRBV28	12	ASSLIDSSRGGF
TRBV15	11	ATNRGLQETQY
TRBV12-5	14	ASGSPGQGPTGELF
TRBV11-2	11	ASSLEANTEAF
TRBV20-1	10	SARFSADEQF
TRBV7-6	13	ASSLGGGARYGYT
TRBV3-1	13	ASSLVGSGANVLT
TRBV6-5	14	ASSYGRGGYNEKLF
TRBV4-1	14	ASSLKSGGVTGELF
TRBV28	9	ASSLVETQY
TRBV7-9	13	ASSSPGQRNTEAF
TRBV6-6	11	ASSSEGGKTQY
TRBV10-3	15	AISVLRGRGRDTEAF
TRBV20-1	10	SATDGPQPLH
TRBV5-4	13	ASSLVLAPGETQY
TRBV19	12	ASSPTWVGTEAF